The rows below give T cell receptor beta chains drawn from one sample of a study of CD8 T cells in ankylosing spondylitis. Using its own MiXCR run on the 5' RACE reads, TCRdb lists one record per CDR3 protein. The profile shows about 220,000 distinct CDR3 sequences, more than 5.5% of them singletons. Sequenced sample: blood, either unsorted or a sorted T cell fraction (not recorded which). The receptor set was obtained from a male donor with ankylosing spondylitis. CDR3s include the opening cysteine and the closing phenylalanine or tryptophan.

J gene | V gene | CDR3 protein
TRBJ2-3 | TRBV7-9 | CASSFAISTDTQYF
TRBJ2-2 | TRBV5-4 | CASSLTELAGGLITGELFF
TRBJ2-1 | TRBV29-1 | CSVEWGGSLIF
TRBJ1-1 | TRBV12-5 | CASGLVRGEHTEAFF
TRBJ1-6 | TRBV28 | CASRGPSSYNSPLHF
TRBJ2-1 | TRBV30 | CAWSIVSYNEQFF
TRBJ1-4 | TRBV6-1 | CASSRTGGEKLFF
TRBJ2-2 | TRBV27 | CASSLIVGQGFSGNTGELFF
TRBJ1-2 | TRBV25-1 | CASSEVGVQGYTF
TRBJ2-7 | TRBV28 | CASSLDGRIYEQYF
TRBJ2-5 | TRBV13 | CTSSSSRTQGVEETQYF
TRBJ2-1 | TRBV7-2 | CASRLTPESSYNEQFF
TRBJ2-7 | TRBV4-3 | CASSQDWLAGTLRDGYEQYF
TRBJ2-2 | TRBV7-9 | CASRPVGELFF
TRBJ2-1 | TRBV28 | CASTTPRGGGYNEQFF
TRBJ2-1 | TRBV4-3 | CASSQDRERETYNEQFF